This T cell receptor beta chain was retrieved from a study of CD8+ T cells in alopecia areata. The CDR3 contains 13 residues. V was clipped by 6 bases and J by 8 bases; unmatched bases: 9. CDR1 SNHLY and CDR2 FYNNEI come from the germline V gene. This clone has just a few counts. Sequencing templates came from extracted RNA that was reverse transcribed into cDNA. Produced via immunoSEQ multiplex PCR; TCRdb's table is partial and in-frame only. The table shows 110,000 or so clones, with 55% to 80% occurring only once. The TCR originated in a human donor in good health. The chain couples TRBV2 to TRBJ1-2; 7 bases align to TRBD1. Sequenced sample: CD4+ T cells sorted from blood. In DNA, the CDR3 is TGTGCCAGCAGGATGACAGGGATTGAAGGCTACACCTTC. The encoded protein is CASRMTGIEGYTF.